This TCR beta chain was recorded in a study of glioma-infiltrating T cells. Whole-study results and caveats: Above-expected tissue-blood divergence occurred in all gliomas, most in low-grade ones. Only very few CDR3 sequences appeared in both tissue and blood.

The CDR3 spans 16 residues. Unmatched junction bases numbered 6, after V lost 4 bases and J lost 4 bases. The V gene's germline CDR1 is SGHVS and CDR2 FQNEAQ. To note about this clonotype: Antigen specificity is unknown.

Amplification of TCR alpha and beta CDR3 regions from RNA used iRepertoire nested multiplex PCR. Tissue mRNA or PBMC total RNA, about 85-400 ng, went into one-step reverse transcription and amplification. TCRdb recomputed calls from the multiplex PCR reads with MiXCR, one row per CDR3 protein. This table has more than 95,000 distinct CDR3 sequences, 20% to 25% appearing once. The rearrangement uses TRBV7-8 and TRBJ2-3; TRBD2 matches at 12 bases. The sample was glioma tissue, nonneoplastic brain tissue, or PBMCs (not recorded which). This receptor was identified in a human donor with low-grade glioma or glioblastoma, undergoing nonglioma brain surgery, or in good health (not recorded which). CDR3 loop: CASSYRLAGGSDTQYF. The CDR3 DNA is TGTGCCAGCAGCTACCGCCTAGCGGGAGGGTCAGATACGCAGTATTTT.